The present entry profiles one T cell receptor (beta chain) with its context. Depths of 1 in 200,000 to 1 in 1 million T cells were the sequencing target. Profiled with immunoSEQ multiplex PCR; TCRdb holds only in-frame clones, not every one. The sample holds around 150,000 clones; around nine tenths are singletons and the top ten take over 2.5%. This sample is part of a study of cytotoxic CD8 clonotypes in ibrutinib-treated CLL. The source of this sequence is a human donor with chronic lymphocytic leukemia. Sequencing used PBMCs, obtained at disease progression, from a patient treated with ibrutinib.

The CDR3 DNA reads as TGTGCCAGCAGTTCGCCGGGACAGGGGTCTTCCTACGAGCAGTACTTC. As protein: CASSSPGQGSSYEQYF. The chain has TRBV6-6 and TRBJ2-7; the match to TRBD1 covers 10 bases. V lost 4 bases, J lost 1 base, and 7 bases stayed unmatched. CDR1 is MNHNY and CDR2 is SVGAGI in the germline V gene (reference sequence). The CDR3 contains 16 residues.